This T cell receptor beta chain was sequenced in a study of OX40 agonist ivuxolimab in advanced cancers. This clone was counted a single time. Generated by immunoSEQ multiplex PCR, the TCRdb table keeps only in-frame clones and is missing some. Here the sample spans 100,000 or so clones, about 91% being singletons. This CDR3 comprises 15 residues. Germline V CDR1 and CDR2: GTSNPN, SVGIG (reference sequence). The germline V and J ends were trimmed by 3 bases and 2 bases, with 17 bases remaining between them. The rearrangement joins TRBV30 to TRBJ2-7, with D unclear. The source is an adult with an advanced solid tumor such as melanoma, head and neck, liver or kidney cancer. Sequences were derived from CD4+ or CD8+ T cells sorted from blood, sampled in a trial of the OX40 agonist ivuxolimab. The CDR3 region is CAWSHLRKAAYEQYF. Written as DNA, the CDR3 is TGTGCCTGGAGCCACCTTCGAAAGGCCGCCTACGAGCAGTACTTC.